The 15 T cell receptor beta chains in this list originate from one sample, sequenced in a study of blood T cells in healthy people across ages. A second PCR, run for about 7 to 12 cycles, used a sample-barcoded 5' primer plus a J-beta primer mix. Each CDR3 protein is one row after TCRdb ran MiXCR on the 5' RACE reads. Of roughly 1,300,000 distinct CDR3 sequences listed, 55% to 75% were seen once; the top ten hold 5% to 7%. Material: blood. These receptors were obtained from a man younger than 30 in good health.

This clonotype was counted a few times. V and J are TRBV29-1 and TRBJ2-7; tentatively, D is TRBD1 or TRBD2 (6 bases each). This CDR3 has 13 amino acids. Germline lookup yields CDR1 SQVTM and CDR2 ANQGSEA. The CDR3 here is CRGGRARSYEQYF. Here the CDR3 DNA reads TGCAGGGGGGGCAGGGCCCGATCCTACGAGCAGTACTTC.

This chain uses TRBV7-2 with TRBJ2-7, with D possibly matching TRBD1 (6 bases). Trimming took off 5 bases at V and 2 bases at J, with 13 bases between the two ends. The CDR3 loop spans 14 amino acids. CDR1 and CDR2 (germline): SGHTA, FQGNSA. The CDR3 sequence: CASSLRGFPYEQYF. In DNA, the CDR3 is TGTGCCAGCAGCCTTAGGGGGTTCCCCTACGAGCAGTACTTC.

The chain has TRBV12-3 or TRBV12-4 and TRBJ1-4; D is ambiguous. The CDR3 covers 18 residues. V lost 1 base and J 8 bases, leaving 23 bases between the germline ends. This CDR3 is CASSLESSEAVRQEKLFF. In DNA, the CDR3 is TGTGCCAGCAGTTTAGAGTCCTCCGAGGCGGTTCGGCAGGAAAAACTGTTTTTT.

This clonotype was found once. This chain connects TRBV6-2 or TRBV6-3 to TRBJ2-5; D perhaps matches TRBD2 (7 bases). The DNA matches TRBJ2-7 better at its end, which makes the J call doubtful. The CDR3 runs to 15 residues. Germline V gene lookup returns CDR1 MNHEY and CDR2 SVGEGT. The CDR3 protein is CAGLPFGTKGGEQYF. DNA for the CDR3: TGTGCCGGCCTCCCGTTTGGGACTAAGGGGGGCGAGCAGTACTTC.

The V gene is TRBV29-1, the J gene TRBJ2-6; TRBD1 aligns across 7 bases. CDR1 SQVTM and CDR2 ANQGSEA come from the germline V gene. The CDR3 loop spans 16 amino acids. Trimming removed 6 bases from V and 2 bases from J; junction bases left unmatched: 10. In DNA form, the CDR3 reads TGCAGCGTAACCGGGACAGAAGACGCTGGGGCCAACGTCCTGACTTTC. This translates into CSVTGTEDAGANVLTF.

About this clonotype itself: An end of the junction differs from the germline gene, which may be a read error. This chain links TRBV12-3 or TRBV12-4 with TRBJ2-5; 7 positions agree with TRBD1. TRBJ2-7 matches the DNA end more closely, so the J call is doubtful. The CDR3 runs 15 residues. The CDR3 protein is CASSPTDRVSYEQYF. CDR3 sequence (DNA): TGTGCTAGCAGCCCTACCGACAGGGTCTCCTACGAGCAGTACTTC.

The gene calls are TRBV25-1 and TRBJ2-6; D gene unclear. Germline V gene sequence: CDR1 MGHDK, CDR2 SYGVNS. V was cut by 3 bases and J by 2 bases, with 5 bases left in between. The CDR3 is 14 residues long. In DNA form, the CDR3 reads TGTGCCAGCAGTGAGGCAGCTGGGGCCAACGTCCTGACTTTC. Its protein is CASSEAAGANVLTF.

The rearrangement links TRBV12-3 or TRBV12-4 to TRBJ2-7; TRBD2 might be the D (7 bases). The CDR3 has 12 amino acids. V was clipped by 7 bases and J by 5 bases, with 12 bases between them. Here the CDR3 DNA reads TGTGCCAGCACCGCGGGGGCCGACGAGCAGTACTTC. This encodes CASTAGADEQYF.

In DNA, the CDR3 is TGTGCCAGCAGCTTATCCGAAGGGATAAACAATGAGCAGTTCTTC. This gives the protein CASSLSEGINNEQFF. V and J are TRBV7-6 and TRBJ2-1; D unresolved. CDR3 size: 15 residues. V lost 2 bases to trimming and J lost 5 bases, with 13 bases between them. The germline V gene encodes CDR1 SGHVS and CDR2 FNYEAQ.

The chain combines TRBV14 with TRBJ2-2; D is ambiguous. CDR1 SGHDN and CDR2 FVKESK come from the germline V gene. V was shortened by 5 bases and J by 2 bases, with 9 bases between the two germline ends. This CDR3 is 14 amino acids long. CDR3 bases: TGTGCCAGCAGCACTTTTGACAACACCGGGGAGCTGTTTTTT. Translation gives CASSTFDNTGELFF.

The V call is TRBV6-1, the J call TRBJ1-6; D is possibly TRBD1 (5 bases). The germline V and J ends were trimmed by 6 bases and 11 bases, with 17 bases remaining between them. This CDR3 is 14 amino acids long. Germline-derived CDR1 and CDR2 are MNHNS and SASEGT. The CDR3: CASRELGDNAPLHF. The CDR3 DNA sequence: TGTGCCAGCAGGGAGCTGGGGGATAACGCACCCCTCCACTTT.

The chain combines TRBV20-1 with TRBJ1-1; possible D gene TRBD1, 6 bases. Germline V gene data show CDR1 as DFQATT and CDR2 as SNEGSKA (reference sequence). The V end lost 8 bases, the J end lost 8 bases, and 21 bases lay between the germline ends. The CDR3 consists of 13 residues. CDR3 DNA sequence: TGCAGTCCCCTCGGGGAGTGGGGGACAGAAGCTTTCTTT. Translating gives CSPLGEWGTEAFF.

Points on this clonotype: Its ends do not fully match the called genes, so a read error is possible. CDR3 in amino acids: CASGYSGDFASFF. The CDR3 nucleotides read TGTGCCAGCGGTTACTCGGGGGACTTCGCGTCTTTCTTT. The V call is TRBV6-2 or TRBV6-3, the J call TRBJ1-1; perhaps TRBD1 as D (5 bases). Germline assignment: CDR1 MNHEY and CDR2 SVGEGT. CDR3 length: 13 amino acids.

The chain links TRBV6-5 to TRBJ2-1; D ambiguous. Germline CDR1 MNHEY, CDR2 SVGAGI. This CDR3 is built from 14 residues. With 1 base removed from V and 9 bases from J, the gap between germline ends came to 13 bases. The CDR3 nucleotides read TGTGCCAGCAGTTACTATGGTCTGGGCAGTGAGCAGTTCTTC. It specifies CASSYYGLGSEQFF.

The chain combines TRBV5-1 with TRBJ1-4; D is perhaps TRBD1 (5 bases). The germline gives CDR1 SGHRS, CDR2 YFSETQ. The CDR3 runs to 19 residues. Trimming took 0 bases from V and 0 from J, leaving 18 bases between them. The CDR3 DNA reads as TGCGCCAGCAGCTTGGGCGACGGGGGGTCCTTTGCAACTAATGAAAAACTGTTTTTT. Translating gives CASSLGDGGSFATNEKLFF.